The sequence of this T cell receptor beta chain was determined in a study of blood T cells in healthy people across ages. V was shortened by 6 bases and J by 3 bases, with 15 bases between the two germline ends. The CDR3 loop spans 15 amino acids. Per germline, CDR1 SNHLY and CDR2 FYNNEI. Alongside a J-beta primer mix, a sample-barcoded 5' primer served in a second PCR lasting roughly 7 to 11 cycles. One entry per CDR3 protein results from TCRdb running MiXCR on the 5' RACE reads. The sample comprises about 580,000 distinct CDR3 sequences, more than 45% of which are singletons, and 20% to 25% rests with the top ten. RNA extraction gave at least 5.5 micrograms of total RNA per sample. Whole-study findings and limits: Comparison with aged donors showed that long-lived donors had more naive CD4+ cells and higher diversity.

Worth noting for this clonotype: What it binds is not known.

Material for sequencing was blood. The chain links TRBV2 to TRBJ2-4; weak D call: TRBD1 (6 bases). The TCR comes from a man at least 80 years old in good health. The CDR3 loop is CASSLQGAGKNIQYF. In nucleotides, the CDR3 is TGTGCCAGCAGCCTACAGGGAGCTGGCAAAAACATTCAGTACTTC.